This T cell receptor (beta chain) was captured in a study of T cells after yellow fever vaccination. Per the germline V gene, CDR1 is MNHEY and CDR2 is SVGEGT. Trimming stripped 2 bases from V and 0 bases from J, with 10 bases between. There are 16 residues in the CDR3. Regarding the study as a whole: Although most clonotypes did not, a small share appeared in both CD4 and CD8 compartments. Weaker overall, the secondary response nonetheless peaked faster (day 5 versus 15).

In this sample, this clonotype turned up a few times. The target antigen is unknown. TCRdb passed the 5' RACE reads through MiXCR, listing each CDR3 protein once. This table has roughly 500,000 distinct CDR3 sequences, about 19% appearing once. The chain combines TRBV6-2 or TRBV6-3 with TRBJ2-2; TRBD1 is a possible D gene (5 bases). This TCR was sampled from a man aged 25-45 years who received the YFV17D yellow fever vaccine. The sample was PBMCs, taken 15 days after the yellow fever booster vaccination. The CDR3 loop is CASSYRGPTNTGELFF. For the CDR3, the DNA is TGTGCCAGCAGTTACAGGGGCCCCACGAACACCGGGGAGCTGTTTTTT.